Listed below are T cell receptor beta chains from one sample, sequenced in a study of T cells in localized non-small cell lung cancer. TCRdb's copy holds only in-frame clones and misses some; the assay was immunoSEQ multiplex PCR. Of 72,000 or so clones listed, about 83% are singletons. Here the sequenced sample was peripheral blood, taken before any cancer treatment. The receptors were sampled from a female donor aged 60 or older with stage I lung adenocarcinoma. Each CDR3 is given with its conserved first and last residue. A D gene is named only where the DNA matches it firmly. Part of the rows lack a size; the others show once, few, many or a class for expanded clones.

V gene	J gene	D gene	clone size	CDR3 DNA	CDR3 protein
TRBV5-4	TRBJ1-4	-	-	TGTGCCAGCAGCTTGGACGGCCTGACCTCAACTAATGAAAAACTGTTTTTT	CASSLDGLTSTNEKLFF
TRBV28	TRBJ1-2	-	-	TGTGCCAGCAGCTCCTACTATGGCTACACCTTC	CASSSYYGYTF
TRBV9	TRBJ1-3	-	once	TGTGCCAGCAGCCCCCTTGCCTCTGGAAACACCATATATTTT	CASSPLASGNTIYF
TRBV27	TRBJ2-1	TRBD2	-	TGTGCCAGCAGTGTTAGCGGGAAGGCTCGCAATGAGCAGTTCTTC	CASSVSGKARNEQFF
TRBV7-6	TRBJ2-2	TRBD2	-	TGTGCCAGCAGCTTTGAACTAGCGGGGGGGCTAGGCACCGGGGAGCTGTTTTTT	CASSFELAGGLGTGELFF
TRBV6-4	TRBJ2-1	TRBD2	-	TGTGCCAGCAGTGACCCCGGGACTAGCGGGGTAAGCTCCTACAATGAGCAGTTCTTC	CASSDPGTSGVSSYNEQFF
TRBV6-1	TRBJ1-3	-	-	TGTGCCAGCAGGCCGGGGACCCTAGGAAACACCATATATTTT	CASRPGTLGNTIYF
TRBV20-1	TRBJ2-3	-	-	TGCAGTGCCAGTGAAACAGATACGCAGTATTTT	CSASETDTQYF
TRBV5-1	TRBJ2-7	TRBD2	-	TGCGCCAGCAGTTTTAGCGGGGACTCCTACGAGCAGTACTTC	CASSFSGDSYEQYF
TRBV5-1	TRBJ2-3	TRBD2	-	TGCGCCAGCAGCTTGAACTCGGCGGGAGACCCACCGAATACGCAGTATTTT	CASSLNSAGDPPNTQYF
TRBV28	TRBJ2-3	-	-	TGTGCCACCGGGACCGCCAAGTTCTCCGTTTTGGATACGCAGTATTTT	CATGTAKFSVLDTQYF
TRBV6-5	TRBJ2-1	-	few	TGTGCCAGCAGTTACTCGAACAGGGACAATGAGCAGTTCTTC	CASSYSNRDNEQFF
TRBV6-1	TRBJ1-2	-	few	TGTGCCAGCAGCCCGGAGGGGTATGGCTACACCTTC	CASSPEGYGYTF
TRBV29-1	TRBJ2-3	-	-	TGCAGAGTTGGTGTCAGGTGGACAGATACGCAGTATTTT	CRVGVRWTDTQYF
TRBV18	TRBJ2-4	-	-	TGTGCCAGCTCTCTGACGGCGGAAAACATTCAGTACTTC	CASSLTAENIQYF
TRBV7-2	TRBJ2-2	-	-	TGTGCCAGCAGCTTATGGCCCGGTAGCACCGGGGAGCTGTTTTTT	CASSLWPGSTGELFF
TRBV5-1	TRBJ1-2	-	-	TGCGCCAGCGGAAGTTTTACAGGGAGCATTGGCTACACCTTC	CASGSFTGSIGYTF
TRBV28	TRBJ2-2	TRBD2	-	TGTGCCAGCAGTTCCCCGGGGGGGCCGGGCACCGGGGAGCTGTTTTTT	CASSSPGGPGTGELFF
TRBV5-1	TRBJ2-2	-	-	TGCGCCAGCAGCTTCGAGCTTACCGGGGAGCTGTTTTTT	CASSFELTGELFF
TRBV7-2	TRBJ1-1	-	-	TGTGCCAGCAGCTTAGGGTCCGCCAAGGGCACTGAAGCTTTCTTT	CASSLGSAKGTEAFF
TRBV28	TRBJ2-7	-	-	TGTGCCAGCAGGGGATCCTACGAGCAGTACTTC	CASRGSYEQYF
TRBV19	TRBJ1-5	-	-	TGTGCCAGTAGTATAAAGAATGTCGGGGTCCAGCCCCAGCATTTT	CASSIKNVGVQPQHF
TRBV9	TRBJ2-7	-	-	TGTGCCAGCAGCAAAGGGAGAACAGGGAGCAGTACCTACGAGCAGTACTTC	CASSKGRTGSSTYEQYF
TRBV6-5	TRBJ2-7	-	-	TGTGCCAGCACTCCAACGGGGCAGCCCTACGAGCAGTACTTC	CASTPTGQPYEQYF
TRBV11-3	TRBJ1-2	-	-	TGTGCCAGCAGCTTAGATCGAACCGGCTACACCTTC	CASSLDRTGYTF
TRBV19	TRBJ2-5	TRBD2	-	TGTGCCAGTAGTTCCCCGGGGGGGCCCGATGGGGAGACCCAGTACTTC	CASSSPGGPDGETQYF
TRBV6-6	TRBJ1-6	-	once	TGTGCCAGCAGAGAGCCCTATTCACCCCTCCACTTT	CASREPYSPLHF